Detailed here is one TCR beta chain. The antigen is not known. This sample is part of a study of identical twins. From the 5' RACE reads, TCRdb called clonotypes with MiXCR, one entry per CDR3 protein. The sample gives 430,000 or so distinct CDR3 sequences, 20% to 30% of which show up once; over 2.5% is in the top ten. The study's findings and limits: Cord blood's abundant beta clonotypes had fewer insertions, unlike memory repertoires. Models predicted less out-of-frame TCR alpha sharing in monozygotic twins than was found.

Germline CDR1 DFQATT, CDR2 SNEGSKA (reference sequence). The CDR3 length is 17 residues. After removal of 3 bases from V and 1 base from J, the junction contained 6 bases not matched to a gene. These sequences were also reported in another study, on T cells expressing NK-cell markers. That work adds: In a few donors, dominant clonotypes made up 28.3-60.1% of CD3+CD56-NKG2C+ cells.

The clonotype was recovered from a young woman in good health. This chain uses TRBV20-1 with TRBJ2-1; 13 nucleotides align to TRBD2. The sequenced sample was CD4+ T cells sorted from blood. The CDR3 coding sequence is TGCAGTGCTAGCCGGACTAGCGGGAGAGGGTCCTACAATGAGCAGTTCTTC. The encoded protein is CSASRTSGRGSYNEQFF.